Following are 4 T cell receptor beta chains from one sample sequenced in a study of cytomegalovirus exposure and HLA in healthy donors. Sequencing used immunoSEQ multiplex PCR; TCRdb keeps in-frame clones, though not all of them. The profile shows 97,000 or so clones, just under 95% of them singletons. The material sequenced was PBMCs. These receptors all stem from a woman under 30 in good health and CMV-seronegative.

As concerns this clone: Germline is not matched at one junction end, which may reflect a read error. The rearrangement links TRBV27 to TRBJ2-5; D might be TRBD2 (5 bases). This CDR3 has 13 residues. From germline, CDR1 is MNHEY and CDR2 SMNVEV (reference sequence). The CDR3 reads CASGFRGQETQYF. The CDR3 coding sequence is TGTGCCAGCGGTTTTCGGGGCCAAGAGACCCAGTACTTC.

The CDR3 DNA sequence: TGTGCCAGCAGCTTATCGGCGACAGGGAGCACTGAAGCTTTCTTT. Encoded protein: CASSLSATGSTEAFF. This rearrangement joins TRBV7-9 to TRBJ1-1; 7 nucleotides line up with TRBD1. The CDR3 consists of 15 residues. In germline, CDR1 is SEHNR, CDR2 FQNEAQ (reference sequence). V shed 2 bases, J shed 4 bases, and the junction held 7 bases outside the gene matches.

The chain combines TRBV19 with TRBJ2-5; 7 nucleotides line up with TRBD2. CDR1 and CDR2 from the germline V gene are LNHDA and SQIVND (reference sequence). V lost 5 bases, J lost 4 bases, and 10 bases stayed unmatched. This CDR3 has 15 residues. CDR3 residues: CASSFRTSHSETQYF. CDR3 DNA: TGTGCCAGTAGTTTCCGGACTAGTCACTCAGAGACCCAGTACTTC.

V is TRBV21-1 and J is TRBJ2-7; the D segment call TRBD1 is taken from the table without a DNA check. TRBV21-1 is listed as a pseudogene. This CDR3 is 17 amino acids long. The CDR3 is CASSPLPCGTGYYEQYF. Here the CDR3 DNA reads TGTGCCAGCAGCCCCCTCCCGTGCGGGACAGGATACTACGAGCAGTACTTC.